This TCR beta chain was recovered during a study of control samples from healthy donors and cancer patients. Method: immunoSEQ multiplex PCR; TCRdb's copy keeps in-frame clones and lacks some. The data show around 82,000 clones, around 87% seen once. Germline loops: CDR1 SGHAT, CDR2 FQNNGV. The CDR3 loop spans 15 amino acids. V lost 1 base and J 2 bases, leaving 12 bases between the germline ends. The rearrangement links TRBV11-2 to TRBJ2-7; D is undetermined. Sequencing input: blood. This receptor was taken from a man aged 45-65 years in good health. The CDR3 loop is CASSLAGVDTYEQYF. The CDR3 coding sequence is TGTGCCAGCAGCTTAGCAGGAGTAGACACCTACGAGCAGTACTTC.